The sequence of this TCR beta chain was determined in a study of siplizumab effects on memory and regulatory T cells. Regarding the study as a whole: The alloresponse seemed to draw substantially on naive T cells, which appeared more diverse than memory cells.

The CDR3 has 15 residues. Germline V gene data show CDR1 as WSHSY and CDR2 as SAAADI. V lost 6 bases to trimming and J lost 2 bases, with 17 bases between them. Sequencing used immunoSEQ multiplex PCR; TCRdb keeps in-frame clones, though not all of them. The sample lists 40,000 to 45,000 clones; approximately 88% were seen once. Donor pairs, a few in total, had unstimulated naive, memory, effector memory and TEMRA subsets sequenced. Of note for this clone: Its antigen is not identified.

Sequenced material: naive CD4+ T cells sorted from blood. The receptor's source is a human donor in good health. The rearrangement joins TRBV10-2 to TRBJ2-7, with D perhaps matching TRBD1 or TRBD2 (6 bases each). The CDR3 bases are TGCGCCAGCAGGGGGGGCGTACAGAACCCCTACGAGCAGTACTTC. This encodes CASRGGVQNPYEQYF.